These 28 T cell receptor beta chains came from one sample sequenced in a study of human T cells and chemical hapten exposure. MiXCR, applied by TCRdb to the RACE reads, yields one record per CDR3 protein. Of some 400,000 distinct CDR3 sequences in the sample, about 4.4% were seen once. Stated time point: patch test 1, 2 weeks after DPC sensitization. The treatment is: therapeutic diphenylcyclopropenone sensitization with weekly scalp DPC. The sample was whole blood, taken in connection with sensitization to the hapten diphenylcyclopropenone (DPC). These receptors were obtained from a woman in her forties or fifties with alopecia areata. Some clones in this sample may be carry-over from other donors' samples.

This clonotype was observed many times. The chain couples TRBV6-2 or TRBV6-3 to TRBJ2-5; tentative D call: TRBD1 (6 bases). Trimming cost V 5 bases and J 4 bases, with 17 bases left between them. Germline values: CDR1 MNHEY, CDR2 SVGEGT. The CDR3 contains 15 residues. Written as DNA, the CDR3 is TGTGCCAGCAGTACTGACAGTTCCAGGGGAGAGACCCAGTACTTC. The encoded protein is CASSTDSSRGETQYF.

This clonotype appeared a few times. The genes are TRBV12-3 or TRBV12-4 and TRBJ1-2, with a possible D match to TRBD1 (5 bases). The CDR3 sequence is 13 residues long. The V gene lost 5 bases and the J gene lost 7 bases, with 14 bases spanning the gap. CDR3 sequence reads: CASSVDIWSGYTF. CDR3 DNA sequence: TGTGCCAGCAGTGTGGACATTTGGAGTGGCTACACCTTC.

This clonotype was seen at least ten times. V is TRBV7-8 and J is TRBJ2-5; 12 bases line up with TRBD1. The CDR3 runs to 18 residues. Germline assignment: CDR1 SGHVS and CDR2 FQNEAQ. The V segment lost 4 bases and the J segment 4 bases; nucleotides outside the gene matches: 13. The CDR3 reads CASSSPLRDRGLGETQYF. The DNA of the CDR3 is TGTGCCAGCAGCTCCCCCCTCCGGGACAGGGGGCTAGGAGAGACCCAGTACTTC. The variable domain in full, with the rest retrieved from reference TRBV7-8 and TRBJ2-5, is GAGVSQSPRYKVAKRGQDVALRCDPISGHVSLFWYQQALGQGPEFLTYFQNEAQLDKSGLPSDRFFAERPEGSVSTLKIQRTQQEDSAVYLCASSSPLRDRGLGETQYFGPGTRLLVL.

This clonotype was found many times. The chain carries TRBV12-3 or TRBV12-4 and TRBJ2-1; no clear D. Trimming took 5 bases from V and 10 from J, leaving 12 bases between them. The CDR3 totals 12 residues. The CDR3 sequence is CASSASPGEQFF. The CDR3 DNA follows: TGTGCCAGCAGTGCAAGCCCCGGGGAGCAGTTCTTC.

The chain links TRBV9 to TRBJ2-1, with 11 nucleotides matching TRBD2. The CDR3 spans 18 residues. J was trimmed by 7 bases and V by 0 bases; bases with no gene match: 12. Germline lookup yields CDR1 SGDLS and CDR2 YYNGEE. The CDR3 DNA is TGTGCCAGCAGCGTAGAGGGGGGCAGGCTAGCGGGAGGTAATGAGCAGTTCTTC. Translating gives CASSVEGGRLAGGNEQFF.

The rearrangement links TRBV5-1 to TRBJ2-2; TRBD1 matches at 10 bases. The CDR3 sequence is 16 residues long. The J segment lost 5 bases and the V segment lost 3 bases, leaving 7 bases of the junction unmatched. Germline V gives CDR1 SGHRS, CDR2 YFSETQ. CDR3 region: CASSSQTGGLTGELFF. In nucleotides, the CDR3 is TGCGCCAGCAGCTCTCAGACAGGGGGCTTAACCGGGGAGCTGTTTTTT.

This clonotype was observed many times. The rearrangement joins TRBV28 to TRBJ2-3; 10 bases agree with TRBD2. From germline, CDR1 is MDHEN and CDR2 SYDVKM. The CDR3 has 14 amino acids. V lost 3 bases and J lost 9; bases outside the gene matches: 6. The CDR3, as DNA: TGTGCCAGCAGTTTGCTAGCGGGAGCGGGGACGCAGTATTTT. Amino acid sequence: CASSLLAGAGTQYF.

This clonotype was seen at least ten times. The CDR3 nucleotides are TGTGCCACCAGTGAAGGACTAGCGGGGCGCAATGAGCAGTTCTTC. Encoded protein: CATSEGLAGRNEQFF. The chain has TRBV24-1 and TRBJ2-1; 12 positions match TRBD2. Germline trimming cut 4 bases from V and 6 bases from J; bases unmatched to any gene: 3. The CDR3 has 15 amino acids. Per germline, CDR1 KGHDR and CDR2 SFDVKD.

This clonotype was recorded many times. The rearrangement joins TRBV5-1 to TRBJ2-2; D unresolved. The germline CDR1 and CDR2 sequences are SGHRS and YFSETQ. The CDR3 is 12 residues long. The V gene lost 9 bases and the J gene lost 2 bases, with 8 bases spanning the gap. The CDR3 here is CATPRNTGELFF. CDR3 DNA: TGCGCCACCCCGAGAAACACCGGGGAGCTGTTTTTT.

This clonotype was found a few times. The V call is TRBV20-1, the J call TRBJ2-7; 13 nucleotides match TRBD2. V lost 6 bases, J lost 5 bases, and 10 bases stayed unmatched. The germline V gene encodes CDR1 DFQATT and CDR2 SNEGSKA (reference sequence). This CDR3 contains 15 residues. The chain's CDR3 is CSAIPLAGGKDEQYF. As DNA, the CDR3 is TGCAGTGCCATACCACTAGCGGGAGGGAAGGACGAGCAGTACTTC.

This clonotype showed up many times. The V gene is TRBV28, the J gene TRBJ1-5; 7 bases agree with TRBD1. The CDR3 has 14 residues. J gave up 5 bases and V 4 bases, and 5 bases lay outside the gene matches. Germline V CDR1 and CDR2: MDHEN, SYDVKM. DNA for the CDR3: TGTGCCAGCAGTTCCGACAGGGTGGATCAGCCCCAGCATTTT. It translates to CASSSDRVDQPQHF.

Concerning this clonotype itself: The junction shows a germline mismatch at one end, possibly a read error. The CDR3 DNA reads TGTGCCGGCAGCGCTGGACAGGGTTTTTCACCCCTCCACTTT. It encodes CAGSAGQGFSPLHF. V and J are TRBV9 and TRBJ1-6, with 8 bases matching TRBD1. The length of the CDR3 is 14 residues. CDR1 and CDR2 (germline): SGDLS, YYNGEE.

The CDR3 nucleotides are TGCGCCAGCAGCCGCGGGATAACCTACGAGCAGTACTTC. It yields the protein CASSRGITYEQYF. The genes are TRBV10-1 and TRBJ2-7; perhaps TRBD2 as D (6 bases). Germline CDR1 WNHNN, CDR2 SYGVQD (reference sequence). Trimming stripped 6 bases from V and 2 bases from J, with 11 bases between. This CDR3 region has 13 residues.

This clonotype has at least ten counts. The gene calls are TRBV3-1 and TRBJ1-3; D not certain. CDR3 length: 14 residues. V was pared by 4 bases and J by 1 base, with 8 bases between. Germline values: CDR1 LGHDT, CDR2 YNNKEL (reference sequence). CDR3 DNA: TGTGCCAGCAGCCTTCGATCTTCTGGAAACACCATATATTTT. Translating it yields CASSLRSSGNTIYF.

The chain has TRBV20-1 and TRBJ1-2; TRBD1 might be the D (5 bases). CDR1 and CDR2 from the germline V gene are DFQATT and SNEGSKA (reference sequence). Trimming took 6 bases from V and 0 from J, leaving 17 bases between them. This CDR3 is 15 amino acids long. In DNA, the CDR3 is TGCAGTGCAAAAATCGGGGACGGTGCTAACTATGGCTACACCTTC. Protein: CSAKIGDGANYGYTF.

The chain uses TRBV5-1 and TRBJ1-5; possibly TRBD1 for D (6 bases). The CDR3 loop spans 14 amino acids. Germline lookup yields CDR1 SGHRS and CDR2 YFSETQ. Trimming stripped 0 bases from V and 6 bases from J, with 10 bases between. CDR3 amino acids: CASSLGAGVQPQHF. The CDR3 DNA is TGCGCCAGCAGCTTGGGGGCAGGGGTTCAGCCCCAGCATTTT.

This clonotype was counted between two and nine times. The V and J genes are TRBV7-9 and TRBJ2-5, with a tentative D call TRBD2 (7 bases). Germline CDR1 and CDR2: SEHNR and FQNEAQ (reference sequence). The CDR3 spans 15 residues. The germline V and J ends were trimmed by 5 bases and 6 bases, with 19 bases remaining between them. CDR3 residues: CASSPGGAVGKTQYF. As DNA, the CDR3 is TGTGCCAGCAGCCCGGGGGGCGCAGTAGGAAAGACCCAGTACTTC.

At least ten counts were recorded for this clonotype. The chain recombines TRBV5-6 with TRBJ2-3; 8 bases are a match to TRBD2. Germline CDR1 and CDR2: SGHDT and YYEEEE. This CDR3 has 17 residues. Trimming removed 1 base from V and 1 base from J; junction bases left unmatched: 8. CDR3 in DNA: TGTGCCAGCAGCTTGTTCATCGGGGGGGAGGGCACAGATACGCAGTATTTT. Protein product: CASSLFIGGEGTDTQYF.

CDR3 sequence reads: CASSEKTSGRHEQFF. In nucleotides, the CDR3 is TGTGCCAGCAGTGAAAAGACTAGCGGGAGGCATGAGCAGTTCTTC. V gene TRBV2 combines with J gene TRBJ2-1; TRBD2 aligns across 13 bases. The germline V gene has CDR1 SNHLY and CDR2 FYNNEI. Trimming took 2 bases from V and 8 from J; bases not matched to a gene: 3. The CDR3 is 15 amino acids.

This clonotype was detected a few times. J is TRBJ2-1 and V is TRBV5-4, with TRBD2 as a possible D gene (5 bases). Trimming left V 0 bases short and J 5 bases short, with 12 bases between. The CDR3 is made up of 15 amino acids. The germline V gene encodes CDR1 SGHNT and CDR2 YYREEE (reference sequence). The CDR3 is CASSLAAEVHNEQFF. The CDR3 DNA is TGTGCCAGCAGCTTGGCAGCGGAAGTTCACAATGAGCAGTTCTTC.

This clonotype appeared many times. The CDR3 DNA follows: TGTGCCAGCTCTGCACCCGTAGCTCGGGAGACCCAGTACTTC. Its translation is CASSAPVARETQYF. The chain has TRBV12-3 or TRBV12-4 and TRBJ2-5; unclear D gene. The V and J ends lost 8 bases and 5 bases respectively, with 18 bases between them. The CDR3 is 14 residues long.

In DNA, the CDR3 is TGTGCCTGGACCACAGGGTTGGGAGACACAGATACGCAGTATTTT. Amino acids: CAWTTGLGDTDTQYF. The chain links TRBV30 to TRBJ2-3, with D maybe TRBD1 (6 bases). V was cut by 4 bases and J by 2 bases, with 16 bases left in between. There are 15 residues in the CDR3. Germline loops: CDR1 GTSNPN, CDR2 SVGIG (reference sequence).

This clonotype appeared many times. The chain has TRBV29-1 and TRBJ1-1, with 7 positions matching TRBD1. The CDR3 has 14 residues. CDR1 and CDR2 (germline): SQVTM, ANQGSEA. V shed 7 bases, J shed 4 bases, and the junction held 12 bases outside the gene matches. CDR3: CSATGDLITTEAFF. CDR3 nucleotides: TGCAGCGCTACAGGGGACCTCATTACCACTGAAGCTTTCTTT.

This clonotype was observed many times. J is TRBJ1-5 and V is TRBV2; D perhaps matches TRBD1 (6 bases). The CDR3 extends over 15 amino acids. Germline values: CDR1 SNHLY, CDR2 FYNNEI. V was trimmed by 6 bases and J by 1 base, leaving 13 bases between them. The CDR3, as DNA: TGTGCCAGCAGCACAACAGGGAGCAGCAATCAGCCCCAGCATTTT. Protein product: CASSTTGSSNQPQHF.

Ten or more counts support this clonotype. The chain uses TRBV13 and TRBJ1-2; tentative D call: TRBD1 (5 bases). Looked up from germline, CDR1 is PRHDT and CDR2 is FYEKMQ (reference sequence). Trimming took off 5 bases at V and 7 bases at J, with 14 bases between the two ends. This CDR3 is 13 amino acids long. For the CDR3, the DNA is TGTGCCAGCAGCGGGGACGGGAGTGGTGGCTACACCTTC. Protein: CASSGDGSGGYTF. Drawing the rest from reference TRBV13 and TRBJ1-2, the complete variable domain is AAGVIQSPRHLIKEKRETATLKCYPIPRHDTVYWYQQGPGQDPQFLISFYEKMQSDKGSIPDRFSAQQFSDYHSELNMSSLELGDSALYFCASSGDGSGGYTFGSGTRLTVV.

This chain joins TRBV7-9 and TRBJ2-7; possibly TRBD1 for D (6 bases). Trimming removed 5 bases from V and 4 bases from J, with 18 bases in between. Germline V gene data show CDR1 as SEHNR and CDR2 as FQNEAQ (reference sequence). The CDR3 sequence is 15 residues long. The DNA for the CDR3 is TGTGCCAGCAGCCCCCTGAAGGGGGAGTCATACGAGCAGTACTTC. Residues: CASSPLKGESYEQYF.

This clonotype was observed many times. The rearrangement uses TRBV12-3 or TRBV12-4 and TRBJ1-1; 11 bases are shared with TRBD1. The CDR3 sequence is 14 residues long. V gave up 5 bases and J gave up 4 bases; unmatched junction bases: 3. CDR3 coding DNA: TGTGCCAGCAGTAGAGGACAGGGGGCCACTGAAGCTTTCTTT. Translation gives CASSRGQGATEAFF.

This clonotype was counted only a few times. J is TRBJ1-1 and V is TRBV5-5; D not certain. The CDR3 runs to 12 residues. The germline V gene has CDR1 SGHKS and CDR2 YYEKEE (reference sequence). V was trimmed by 2 bases and J by 7 bases, leaving 9 bases between them. This CDR3 reads CASSFEGFEAFF. CDR3 in DNA: TGTGCCAGCAGCTTTGAGGGATTTGAAGCTTTCTTT.